This TCR beta chain was profiled in a study of T cells in Graves' hyperthyroidism and ophthalmopathy. Of note for this clonotype: A junction boundary mismatches the germline segment, possibly from a read error.

Amplified regions were TCR beta CDR3 sequences from RNA transcripts. The HTBI primer set was used in a first-round RT-PCR of the TCR CDR3. TCRdb re-called the multiplex PCR reads through MiXCR, storing one row per CDR3 protein. Of hundreds of thousands of distinct CDR3 sequences listed, about 45% are singletons. This TCR was recovered from an adult man with Graves' disease, either hyperthyroidism or ophthalmopathy (not recorded which). The sample comprised peripheral blood or thyroid tissue (not recorded which).

This CDR3 reads CASSPTGTGGTLGF. The CDR3 DNA follows: TGTGCCAGCAGCCCGACCGGGACAGGGGGTACTTTAGGATTC. The rearrangement uses TRBV7-3 and TRBJ1-2; 11 positions match TRBD1. CDR3 length: 14 amino acids. Germline CDR1 reads SGHTA; CDR2 reads FQGTGA.